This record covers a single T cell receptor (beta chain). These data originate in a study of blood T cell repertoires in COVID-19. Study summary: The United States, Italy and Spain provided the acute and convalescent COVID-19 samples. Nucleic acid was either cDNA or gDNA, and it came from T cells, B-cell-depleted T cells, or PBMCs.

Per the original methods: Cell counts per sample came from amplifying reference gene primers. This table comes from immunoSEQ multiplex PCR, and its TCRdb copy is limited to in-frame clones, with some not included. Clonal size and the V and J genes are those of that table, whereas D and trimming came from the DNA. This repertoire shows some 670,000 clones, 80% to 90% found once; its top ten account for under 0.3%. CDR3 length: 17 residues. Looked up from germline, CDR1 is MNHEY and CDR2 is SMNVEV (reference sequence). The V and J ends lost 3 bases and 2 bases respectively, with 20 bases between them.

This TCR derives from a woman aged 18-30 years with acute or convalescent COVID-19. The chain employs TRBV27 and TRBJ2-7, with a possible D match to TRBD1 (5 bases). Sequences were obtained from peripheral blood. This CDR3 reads CASSLRFQGRRAYEQYF. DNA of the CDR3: TGTGCCAGCAGTTTGCGATTTCAGGGCAGACGAGCCTACGAGCAGTACTTC.